The 16 T cell receptor beta chains below come from one sample, sequenced in a study of blood T cell repertoires in COVID-19. Assay: immunoSEQ multiplex PCR; the TCRdb copy retains only in-frame clones and omits some. Among some 38,000 clones listed, approximately 86% were seen once. Material: peripheral blood. All receptors derive from a man aged 50-59 years with active COVID-19.

This clone occurred once. V usage is TRBV19 and J usage is TRBJ1-4, with TRBD1 identical over 7 bases. This CDR3 spans 15 amino acids. CDR1 and CDR2 from the germline V gene are LNHDA and SQIVND (reference sequence). V shed 3 bases, J shed 6 bases, and the junction held 7 bases outside the gene matches. The CDR3 loop is CASSIRGQSYEKLFF. The CDR3 DNA reads TGTGCCAGTAGTATCCGGGGACAGTCGTATGAAAAACTGTTTTTT. Filled out from reference TRBV19 and TRBJ1-4, the complete variable domain reads DGGITQSPKYLFRKEGQNVTLSCEQNLNHDAMYWYRQDPGQGLRLIYYSQIVNDFQKGDIAEGYSVSREKKESFPLTVTSAQKNPTAFYLCASSIRGQSYEKLFFGSGTQLSVL.

This chain's CDR3 is CASSRRAAPWEYF. CDR3 sequence (DNA): TGTGCCAGCAGCCGACGAGCGGCCCCCTGGGAGTATTTT. The chain has TRBV5-6 and TRBJ2-3, with a tentative D call TRBD2 (5 bases). Trimming cost V 4 bases and J 13 bases, with 19 bases left between them. Germline CDR1 is SGHDT and CDR2 is YYEEEE. The CDR3 contains 13 residues.

V and J are TRBV2 and TRBJ1-5; tentative D call: TRBD1 (5 bases). The CDR3 totals 16 residues. V lost 6 bases and J lost 0, with 15 bases in between. Germline assignment: CDR1 SNHLY and CDR2 FYNNEI. The CDR3 sequence: CASRAQGGSSNQPQHF. The CDR3 nucleotides are TGTGCCAGCAGGGCCCAGGGAGGCTCTAGCAATCAGCCCCAGCATTTT.

The chain links TRBV3-1 (or the pseudogene TRBV3-2) to TRBJ2-2; the match to TRBD1 covers 8 bases. CDR1 is LGHDT and CDR2 is YNNKEL in the germline V gene (reference sequence). This CDR3 is built from 14 residues. Trimming at V came to 4 bases and at J to 6 bases, leaving 4 bases not matched to a gene. In nucleotides, the CDR3 is TGTGCCAGCAGCCCCCGGACAGGGTCCGGGGAGCTGTTTTTT. This encodes CASSPRTGSGELFF.

The J gene is TRBJ2-7, the V gene TRBV6-1; 9 positions match TRBD1. This CDR3 is built from 16 residues. J was trimmed by 2 bases and V by 4 bases; bases with no gene match: 9. Germline assignment: CDR1 MNHNS and CDR2 SASEGT. The CDR3 nucleotides are TGTGCCAGCAGTGGCTCCGGGACAGGGTTACCCTACGAGCAGTACTTC. Protein sequence: CASSGSGTGLPYEQYF.

V gene TRBV6-2 or TRBV6-3 combines with J gene TRBJ2-5; a weak D match, TRBD1 (6 bases). Germline values: CDR1 MNHEY, CDR2 SVGEGT. The CDR3 length is 14 residues. V was shortened by 6 bases and J by 4 bases, with 15 bases between the two germline ends. The CDR3 region is CASSNPNRAETQYF. As DNA, the CDR3 is TGTGCCAGCAGCAACCCTAACAGGGCAGAGACCCAGTACTTC.

The chain couples TRBV2 to TRBJ2-3; 8 bases fit TRBD2. J lost 0 bases, V lost 5 bases, and 7 bases had no gene match. CDR3 length equals 16 residues. Germline lookup yields CDR1 SNHLY and CDR2 FYNNEI. The CDR3 is CASSFGLAISTDTQYF. The CDR3 DNA is TGTGCCAGCAGTTTCGGACTAGCAATTAGCACAGATACGCAGTATTTT.

This chain's CDR3 is CASKERSSYNSPLHF. DNA for the CDR3: TGTGCCAGCAAGGAAAGGAGCTCCTATAATTCACCCCTCCACTTT. V and J are TRBV6-5 and TRBJ1-6, with D uncertain. Per the germline V gene, CDR1 is MNHEY and CDR2 is SVGAGI. Trimming took 7 bases from V and 0 from J, leaving 10 bases between them. The CDR3 totals 15 residues.

The chain uses TRBV18 and TRBJ2-5, with 9 positions matching TRBD1. Per the germline V gene, CDR1 is KGHSH and CDR2 is LQKENI. Losses at the gene ends were 4 bases for V and 1 base for J; bases not matched to a gene: 1. The length of the CDR3 is 14 residues. CDR3 bases: TGTGCCAGCTCACTGGGACAGGGCCAAGAGACCCAGTACTTC. The encoded protein is CASSLGQGQETQYF.

The chain is built from TRBV3-1 (or the pseudogene TRBV3-2) and TRBJ2-7; D is possibly TRBD2 (7 bases). V was cut by 6 bases and J by 2 bases, with 14 bases left in between. The CDR3 has 14 amino acids. Germline assignment: CDR1 LGHDT and CDR2 YNNKEL (reference sequence). CDR3 DNA sequence: TGTGCCAGCAGGCCAAGGGGGGGGGCCTACGAGCAGTACTTC. Translation gives CASRPRGGAYEQYF.

The chain is built from TRBV27 and TRBJ2-7; TRBD1 might be the D (6 bases). Germline CDR1 is MNHEY and CDR2 is SMNVEV (reference sequence). The CDR3 is 14 amino acids. Trimming shortened V by 5 bases and J by 3 bases, and 14 bases separated the two germline ends. CDR3 amino acids: CASSEYTGFYEQYF. The DNA for the CDR3 is TGTGCCAGCAGTGAATATACAGGGTTCTACGAGCAGTACTTC.

This clone was detected only once. This chain connects TRBV5-1 to TRBJ1-2; TRBD1 aligns across 8 bases. This CDR3 is 14 amino acids long. The J segment lost 7 bases and the V segment lost 4 bases, leaving 9 bases of the junction unmatched. CDR1 is SGHRS, CDR2 YFSETQ, per germline. CDR3 DNA sequence: TGCGCCAGCAGCCCCGGACAGGGTCTACGTGGCTACACCTTC. Amino acid sequence: CASSPGQGLRGYTF.

The chain couples TRBV7-8 to TRBJ2-3; 9 positions match TRBD1. The germline gives CDR1 SGHVS, CDR2 FQNEAQ. Unmatched junction bases numbered 9, after V lost 2 bases and J lost 9 bases. The CDR3 has 15 residues. CDR3 protein: CASSLHRGPLETQYF. The CDR3 DNA is TGTGCCAGCAGCTTACACAGGGGGCCCCTAGAGACGCAGTATTTT.

This chain links TRBV6-2 or TRBV6-3 with TRBJ2-5; 11 bases agree with TRBD2. CDR1 and CDR2 (germline): MNHEY, SVGEGT. V was clipped by 4 bases and J by 5 bases; unmatched bases: 9. This CDR3 contains 16 residues. The CDR3 coding sequence is TGTGCCAGCAGTTTCTCGACTAGCGGGGTGAGGGAGACCCAGTACTTC. Amino acid sequence: CASSFSTSGVRETQYF.

This sequence joins TRBV28 and TRBJ2-1; possible D gene TRBD2, 5 bases. V was trimmed by 1 base and J by 9 bases, leaving 10 bases between them. Germline assignment: CDR1 MDHEN and CDR2 SYDVKM. This CDR3 contains 13 residues. The CDR3 loop is CASSLSGTSEQFF. As DNA, the CDR3 is TGTGCCAGCAGTTTATCGGGAACAAGTGAGCAGTTCTTC.

This sequence joins TRBV13 and TRBJ2-5, with D perhaps matching TRBD1 (6 bases). Deletions cut 5 bases from V and 2 bases from J, with 18 bases between. Looked up from germline, CDR1 is PRHDT and CDR2 is FYEKMQ (reference sequence). CDR3 size: 16 residues. This CDR3 reads CASSPTTRDIQETQYF. The CDR3, as DNA: TGTGCCAGCAGCCCCACTACCCGGGACATACAAGAGACCCAGTACTTC. The entire variable domain, with the rest obtained from reference TRBV13 and TRBJ2-5, is as follows: AAGVIQSPRHLIKEKRETATLKCYPIPRHDTVYWYQQGPGQDPQFLISFYEKMQSDKGSIPDRFSAQQFSDYHSELNMSSLELGDSALYFCASSPTTRDIQETQYFGPGTRLLVL.